Below, 10 T cell receptor beta chains from the same sample are listed, as sequenced in a study of cytomegalovirus exposure and HLA in healthy donors. The PCR made use of 60 Vbeta and 13 Jbeta primers. Assay used: immunoSEQ multiplex PCR; TCRdb lists only in-frame clones, some missing. The sample includes about 210,000 clones, approximately 78% of them seen just once. The specimen sequenced was PBMCs. The source is a man aged 25 to 40 in good health and CMV-seronegative.

V gene TRBV28 combines with J gene TRBJ1-1, with 9 bases identical to TRBD1. The V and J ends lost 2 bases and 6 bases, in that order; junction bases with no gene match: 4. Germline CDR1 is MDHEN and CDR2 is SYDVKM. The CDR3 runs 14 residues. Written as DNA, the CDR3 is TGTGCCAGCAGTTTAGGACAGGGGACGGCTGAAGCTTTCTTT. It translates to CASSLGQGTAEAFF. Filled out from reference TRBV28 and TRBJ1-1, the complete variable domain reads DVKVTQSSRYLVKRTGEKVFLECVQDMDHENMFWYRQDPGLGLRLIYFSYDVKMKEKGDIPEGYSVSREKKERFSLILESASTNQTSMYLCASSLGQGTAEAFFGQGTRLTVV.

The chain joins TRBV7-2 to TRBJ2-5; TRBD1 aligns across 8 bases. There are 15 residues in the CDR3. Losses at the gene ends were 5 bases for V and 2 bases for J; bases not matched to a gene: 7. Germline V gene lookup returns CDR1 SGHTA and CDR2 FQGNSA. This chain's CDR3 is CASSRTGNLQETQYF. CDR3 in DNA: TGTGCCAGCAGCAGGACAGGGAATTTGCAAGAGACCCAGTACTTC.

This rearrangement joins TRBV14 to TRBJ2-7; D is perhaps TRBD1 (6 bases). Germline lookup yields CDR1 SGHDN and CDR2 FVKESK. Between the trimmed V and J ends, which lost 6 bases and 3 bases, there was a span of 15 bases. The CDR3 contains 14 residues. The chain's CDR3 is CASRSTGFGYEQYF. The CDR3 DNA sequence: TGTGCCAGCAGATCAACAGGGTTTGGCTACGAGCAGTACTTC.

The chain links TRBV27 to TRBJ1-1; D perhaps matches TRBD1 (6 bases). CDR1 is MNHEY, CDR2 SMNVEV, per germline (reference sequence). This CDR3 spans 15 amino acids. Trimming pared 5 bases from V and 0 bases from J, leaving 13 bases between. CDR3 in amino acids: CASSPYRAMNTEAFF. As DNA, the CDR3 is TGTGCCAGCAGTCCCTACAGGGCCATGAACACTGAAGCTTTCTTT.

This chain joins TRBV6-5 and TRBJ1-5, with 8 bases lining up with TRBD1. This CDR3 spans 14 amino acids. CDR1 and CDR2 (germline): MNHEY, SVGAGI. J was trimmed by 7 bases and V by 4 bases; bases with no gene match: 6. The CDR3 spells CASSSTGGGQPQHF. CDR3 nucleotide sequence: TGTGCCAGCAGTTCCACAGGGGGGGGGCAGCCCCAGCATTTT.

The chain joins TRBV5-1 to TRBJ1-1, with D unclear. With 6 bases removed from V and 2 bases from J, the gap between germline ends came to 11 bases. CDR3 size: 13 residues. From germline, CDR1 is SGHRS and CDR2 YFSETQ. This CDR3 is CASNQRGNTEAFF. The CDR3 DNA sequence: TGCGCCAGCAACCAGCGGGGAAACACTGAAGCTTTCTTT.

V usage is TRBV4-1 and J usage is TRBJ2-7; possibly TRBD1 for D (5 bases). Trimming shortened V by 0 bases and J by 2 bases, and 14 bases separated the two germline ends. The germline V gene has CDR1 MGHRA and CDR2 YSYEKL. The CDR3 runs 16 residues. CDR3 loop: CASSQDRGSGTYEQYF. In DNA form, the CDR3 reads TGCGCCAGCAGCCAAGATAGGGGTTCAGGAACCTACGAGCAGTACTTC.

This rearrangement joins TRBV4-3 to TRBJ2-5; D perhaps matches TRBD1 (5 bases). The J call is doubtful: the DNA matches TRBJ2-7 better. Germline CDR1 reads LGHNA; CDR2 reads YSLEER. The CDR3 covers 13 residues. CDR3: CASSQSQGYEQYF. As DNA, the CDR3 is TGCGCCAGCAGCCAAAGTCAGGGTTACGAGCAGTACTTC.

This clone was counted only a few times. This sequence joins TRBV28 and TRBJ1-5; D not resolved. CDR1 is MDHEN, CDR2 SYDVKM, per germline. The CDR3 extends over 15 amino acids. V dropped 5 bases and J dropped 3 bases, with 14 bases sitting between them. CDR3 amino acids: CASSPPRSDNQPQHF. CDR3 sequence (DNA): TGTGCCAGCAGTCCGCCCAGATCCGACAATCAGCCCCAGCATTTT. Together with reference TRBV28 and TRBJ1-5, the CDR3 gives the full variable domain: DVKVTQSSRYLVKRTGEKVFLECVQDMDHENMFWYRQDPGLGLRLIYFSYDVKMKEKGDIPEGYSVSREKKERFSLILESASTNQTSMYLCASSPPRSDNQPQHFGDGTRLSIL.

This clone was seen a few times. The chain combines TRBV28 with TRBJ2-7, with 9 bases identical to TRBD1. The V gene end was trimmed by 6 bases and the J gene end by 2 bases; junction bases not matched to a gene: 8. Germline CDR1 and CDR2: MDHEN and SYDVKM. This CDR3 is 15 amino acids long. CDR3 loop: CASRWETGGTYEQYF. In DNA form, the CDR3 reads TGTGCCAGCAGGTGGGAGACAGGGGGAACCTACGAGCAGTACTTC.